These 8 T cell receptor beta chains came from one sample sequenced in a study of cytomegalovirus exposure and HLA in healthy donors. A multiplex PCR was run with 60 Vbeta primers and 13 Jbeta primers. Method: immunoSEQ multiplex PCR; TCRdb's copy keeps in-frame clones and lacks some. This sample carries 100,000 or so clones, roughly 77% of them seen once, and the ten largest clones take roughly 1.5%. Sequencing was done on a sample of PBMCs. Source of these receptors: a man in his forties in good health and CMV-seronegative.

V and J are TRBV7-2 and TRBJ1-6; 7 nucleotides match TRBD1. This CDR3 comprises 14 residues. V trimming: 6 bases; J trimming: 12 bases; junction bases outside the gene matches: 11. From germline, CDR1 is SGHTA and CDR2 FQGNSA. The CDR3 spells CASRSRQGDIPLHF. CDR3 coding DNA: TGTGCCAGCAGATCACGACAGGGCGATATACCCCTCCACTTT.

The chain links TRBV7-9 to TRBJ1-4; 9 bases fit TRBD1. V gave up 5 bases and J gave up 5 bases; unmatched junction bases: 3. This CDR3 is 14 amino acids long. Germline CDR1 SEHNR, CDR2 FQNEAQ (reference sequence). Here the CDR3 DNA reads TGTGCCAGCAGCATAGGACAGGGGAATGAAAAACTGTTTTTT. It codes for CASSIGQGNEKLFF.

J is TRBJ2-5 and V is TRBV28, with D unclear. CDR1 is MDHEN and CDR2 is SYDVKM in the germline V gene. The CDR3 has 13 residues. Trimming shortened V by 8 bases and J by 1 base, and 11 bases separated the two germline ends. CDR3 loop: CASRHQIQETQYF. Written as DNA, the CDR3 is TGTGCCAGCCGACATCAAATCCAAGAGACCCAGTACTTC.

The gene calls are TRBV18 and TRBJ2-7, with TRBD1 as a possible D gene (6 bases). The CDR3 has 14 amino acids. The germline CDR1 and CDR2 sequences are KGHSH and LQKENI. Trimming stripped 1 base from V and 6 bases from J, with 13 bases between. CDR3 in DNA: TGTGCCAGCTCACCACAACAGGGCGTAGGCGAGCAGTACTTC. It specifies CASSPQQGVGEQYF.

The V call is TRBV25-1, the J call TRBJ2-5, with 7 bases fitting TRBD2. With 2 bases clipped from V and 8 bases from J, the junction kept 5 bases outside the gene matches. Germline loops: CDR1 MGHDK, CDR2 SYGVNS. This CDR3 is 13 amino acids long. The CDR3 region is CASSERTSDTQYF. DNA of the CDR3: TGTGCCAGCAGTGAACGTACTAGCGACACCCAGTACTTC.

The chain links TRBV29-1 to TRBJ1-2; D possibly corresponds to TRBD1 (6 bases). The length of the CDR3 is 16 residues. The germline V gene has CDR1 SQVTM and CDR2 ANQGSEA. Trimming took off 5 bases at V and 4 bases at J, with 23 bases between the two ends. CDR3 sequence: CSVKQGLGSTIYGYTF. The CDR3 DNA sequence: TGCAGCGTTAAACAGGGATTAGGATCTACGATCTATGGCTACACCTTC.

The rearrangement joins TRBV11-2 to TRBJ2-7, with 10 bases that match TRBD2. Germline V gene sequence: CDR1 SGHAT, CDR2 FQNNGV. V lost 0 bases to trimming and J lost 0 bases; unmatched junction nucleotides: 11. The CDR3 has 19 residues. In nucleotides, the CDR3 is TGTGCCAGCAGCTTAGATTGGGCTAGCGGGGGCCTTAGCTCCTACGAGCAGTACTTC. This sequence encodes CASSLDWASGGLSSYEQYF. Full variable domain (missing parts from reference TRBV11-2 and TRBJ2-7): EAGVAQSPRYKIIEKRQSVAFWCNPISGHATLYWYQQILGQGPKLLIQFQNNGVVDDSQLPKDRFSAERLKGVDSTLKIQPAKLEDSAVYLCASSLDWASGGLSSYEQYFGPGTRLTVT.

The chain recombines TRBV6-6 with TRBJ1-2, with 8 bases lining up with TRBD1. The germline V gene has CDR1 MNHNY and CDR2 SVGAGI (reference sequence). This CDR3 has 13 residues. The ends lost 10 bases at V and 5 bases at J; junction bases unmatched: 9. Written as DNA, the CDR3 is TGTGCCATCGGAGCAACAGGGGGATATGGCTACACCTTC. Amino acid sequence: CAIGATGGYGYTF.